This T cell receptor (beta chain) was sequenced for a study of CD8 T cells in Susac syndrome. RNA totalling roughly 0.45 to 1 ug underwent reverse transcription with random hexamers. immunoSEQ multiplex PCR amplified TCR beta CDR3 across 54 Vbeta, 13 Jbeta. TCRdb redid the calling of the immunoSEQ multiplex PCR reads with MiXCR, one entry per CDR3 protein. The repertoire holds 120,000 or so distinct CDR3 sequences, with 90% to 95% as singletons. Broader study findings: The study conceded that its TCR sequencing and HLA analysis involved relatively few individuals.

Regarding this clonotype: As yet, its antigen is unknown.

Controls were healthy donors (matched for age and sex). TEMRA cells were FACS-enriched, with CD8+ and CD4+ T cells isolated negatively. The TCR sequence derives from a human donor in good health. Specimen: CD4+ T cells from PBMCs.

In DNA, the CDR3 is TGCAGTGCCTTTCCTCAGACAGGGGATCAGCCCCAGCATTTT. Amino acid sequence: CSAFPQTGDQPQHF. This chain links TRBV20-1 with TRBJ1-5; 8 positions match TRBD1. The CDR3 has 14 amino acids. Unmatched junction bases numbered 9, after V lost 6 bases and J lost 5 bases. Germline V gene sequence: CDR1 DFQATT, CDR2 SNEGSKA (reference sequence).